These 15 T cell receptor beta chains were sequenced from one sample in a study of radiotherapy plus CTLA-4 blockade in lung cancer listed by TCRdb under 2018. The method behind the library was the immunoSEQ multiplex PCR assay. In TCRdb, the immuneACCESS table is reduced to in-frame sequences with V and J assigned. These tables do not hold every clone; where another copy was compared, an unresolved V gene accounts for under half, and the others remain unexplained. The table for this sample lists 70,000 to 85,000 clones; less than 85% of them were counted only once. The biggest ten clones account for over 9% of the sample. Sequenced material: peripheral blood, taken from a patient treated with radiotherapy plus ipilimumab. The receptors come from a human donor with non-small cell lung cancer whose response to radiotherapy plus ipilimumab could not be evaluated.

This chain connects TRBV19 to TRBJ1-5; 8 nucleotides match TRBD1. The junction had 6 bases not matched to a gene; V was cut back by 4 bases and J by 7 bases. Per the germline V gene, CDR1 is LNHDA and CDR2 is SQIVND (reference sequence). The CDR3 contains 14 residues. The CDR3 loop reads CASSRRDRWQPQHF. CDR3 DNA: TGTGCCAGTAGTAGGAGGGACAGGTGGCAGCCCCAGCATTTT. Together with reference TRBV19 and TRBJ1-5, the CDR3 gives the full variable domain: DGGITQSPKYLFRKEGQNVTLSCEQNLNHDAMYWYRQDPGQGLRLIYYSQIVNDFQKGDIAEGYSVSREKKESFPLTVTSAQKNPTAFYLCASSRRDRWQPQHFGDGTRLSIL.

This clone has just one count. The same CDR3 arises from other DNA sequences in this sample as well. The chain recombines TRBV28 with TRBJ1-6; D call uncertain. V lost 0 bases and J lost 8, with 14 bases in between. The CDR3 runs to 16 residues. Germline CDR1 MDHEN, CDR2 SYDVKM. The CDR3 DNA is TGTGCCAGCAGTTTATGGGATGGACTATCGGATTCACCCCTCCACTTT. Translated, it gives CASSLWDGLSDSPLHF.

The sample holds a few counts of this clone. The chain uses TRBV28 and TRBJ2-5; 8 bases map to TRBD1. V lost 3 bases, J lost 2 bases, and 8 bases stayed unmatched. The CDR3 runs to 16 residues. Germline V gene sequence: CDR1 MDHEN, CDR2 SYDVKM. The CDR3 coding sequence is TGTGCCAGCAGTTTCCTTGGGACAGGCCCACAAGAGACCCAGTACTTC. Amino acid sequence: CASSFLGTGPQETQYF. Filled out from reference TRBV28 and TRBJ2-5, the complete variable domain reads DVKVTQSSRYLVKRTGEKVFLECVQDMDHENMFWYRQDPGLGLRLIYFSYDVKMKEKGDIPEGYSVSREKKERFSLILESASTNQTSMYLCASSFLGTGPQETQYFGPGTRLLVL.

This chain joins TRBV19 and TRBJ2-7, with D maybe TRBD2 (5 bases). Germline V gene sequence: CDR1 LNHDA, CDR2 SQIVND (reference sequence). V gave up 7 bases and J gave up 1 base, with 14 bases separating them. The CDR3 is 14 amino acids. The CDR3: CASKWGESSYEQYF. The CDR3 DNA follows: TGTGCCAGTAAGTGGGGAGAATCTTCCTACGAGCAGTACTTC.

V and J are TRBV7-3 and TRBJ1-6; D might be TRBD1 (5 bases). Germline V gene data show CDR1 as SGHTA and CDR2 as FQGTGA. With 2 bases removed from V and 8 bases from J, the gap between germline ends came to 10 bases. The CDR3 runs 14 residues. The CDR3 region is CASSLQGRDSPLHF. The CDR3 DNA reads TGTGCCAGCAGCTTACAGGGTCGGGATTCACCCCTCCACTTT.

The V and J genes are TRBV19 and TRBJ2-1; 7 bases fit TRBD1. From germline, CDR1 is LNHDA and CDR2 SQIVND (reference sequence). J lost 0 bases, V lost 4 bases, and 6 bases had no gene match. This CDR3 has 16 amino acids. CDR3: CASSTRTGGSYNEQFF. CDR3 bases: TGTGCCAGTAGTACCAGGACAGGAGGCTCCTACAATGAGCAGTTCTTC.

The V call is TRBV30, the J call TRBJ1-1; weak D call: TRBD1 (5 bases). The CDR3 has 18 amino acids. Trimming left V 0 bases short and J 0 bases short, with 20 bases between. Germline V CDR1 and CDR2: GTSNPN, SVGIG (reference sequence). The CDR3 DNA reads TGTGCCTGGAGTGTACCGGTGGGGCAGTTCTTTTTGAACACTGAAGCTTTCTTT. Protein: CAWSVPVGQFFLNTEAFF.

This chain joins TRBV21-1 and TRBJ1-2; the table names TRBD1, a call not compared with the DNA. TRBV21-1 is a pseudogene segment. The CDR3 spans 16 residues. The CDR3 nucleotides read TGTGCCAGCAGCAAAGGGGCCCGACAGCCAGACTATGGCTACACCTTC. Protein sequence: CASSKGARQPDYGYTF.

The chain has TRBV7-2 and TRBJ2-5; the D is unclear. Looked up from germline, CDR1 is SGHTA and CDR2 is FQGNSA. Between the trimmed V and J ends, which lost 3 bases and 0 bases, there was a span of 8 bases. The CDR3 is 14 residues long. The CDR3 region is CASSFGLDQETQYF. DNA of the CDR3: TGTGCCAGCAGCTTTGGGCTCGACCAAGAGACCCAGTACTTC.

This rearrangement joins TRBV19 to TRBJ2-7, with D maybe TRBD1 (5 bases). The CDR3 covers 11 residues. The germline V and J ends were trimmed by 5 bases and 4 bases, with 6 bases remaining between them. The germline V gene encodes CDR1 LNHDA and CDR2 SQIVND (reference sequence). The CDR3, as DNA: TGTGCCAGTAGTTACAGGTACGAGCAGTACTTC. It translates to CASSYRYEQYF.

This sequence joins TRBV4-3 and TRBJ2-1; 8 nucleotides match TRBD2. The V segment lost 3 bases and the J segment 4 bases; nucleotides outside the gene matches: 2. The CDR3 runs to 14 residues. Germline V gene lookup returns CDR1 LGHNA and CDR2 YSLEER. CDR3 amino acids: CASSHGTSYNEQFF. In DNA, the CDR3 is TGCGCCAGCAGCCATGGGACTAGTTACAATGAGCAGTTCTTC.

J is TRBJ2-3 and V is TRBV19; tentative D call: TRBD1 (6 bases). The CDR3 is 15 residues long. Trimming took 1 base from V and 6 from J, leaving 14 bases between them. The germline CDR1 and CDR2 sequences are LNHDA and SQIVND (reference sequence). The CDR3 DNA sequence: TGTGCCAGTAGTATAGGTGCAGGGGCGTGGGATACGCAGTATTTT. Amino acid sequence: CASSIGAGAWDTQYF.

CDR3 DNA: TGTGCCAGCTCACCACCGGGACTAGCGGAGAACACCGGGGAGCTGTTTTTT. This translates into CASSPPGLAENTGELFF. This chain uses TRBV18 with TRBJ2-2; 11 bases agree with TRBD2. V dropped 0 bases and J dropped 1; count of bases not matched to a gene: 1. CDR1 and CDR2 (germline): KGHSH, LQKENI. This CDR3 comprises 17 residues.

This clone was detected once. The chain has TRBV4-2 and TRBJ2-7; no firm D call. Germline V gene lookup returns CDR1 LGHNA and CDR2 YNFKEQ. The CDR3 consists of 15 residues. V was trimmed by 4 bases and J by 3 bases, leaving 16 bases between them. CDR3 residues: CASSRNGDGSYEQYF. As DNA, the CDR3 is TGTGCCAGCAGCCGAAATGGAGACGGAAGCTACGAGCAGTACTTC.

The CDR3 sequence is CASSQDSPDSYNSPLHF. The CDR3, as DNA: TGCGCCAGCAGCCAAGACTCCCCGGACAGCTATAATTCACCCCTCCACTTT. The chain couples TRBV4-3 to TRBJ1-6, with a possible D match to TRBD1 (6 bases). Germline lookup yields CDR1 LGHNA and CDR2 YSLEER. The germline V and J ends were trimmed by 0 bases and 3 bases, with 12 bases remaining between them. CDR3 length equals 17 residues.